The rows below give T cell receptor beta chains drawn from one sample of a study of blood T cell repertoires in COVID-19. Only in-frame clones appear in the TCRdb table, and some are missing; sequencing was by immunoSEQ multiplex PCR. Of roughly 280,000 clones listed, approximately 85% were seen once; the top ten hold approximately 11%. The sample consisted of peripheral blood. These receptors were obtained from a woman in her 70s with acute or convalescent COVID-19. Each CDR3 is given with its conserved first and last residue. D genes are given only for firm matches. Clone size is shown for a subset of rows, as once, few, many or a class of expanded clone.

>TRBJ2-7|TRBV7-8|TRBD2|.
TGTGCCAGCAGCGCTCCGGACGGGGGGACCTACGAGCAGTACTTC
CASSAPDGGTYEQYF
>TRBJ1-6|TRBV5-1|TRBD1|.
TGCGCCAGCAGCGAGACAGGGGGACCTAATTCACCCCTCCACTTT
CASSETGGPNSPLHF
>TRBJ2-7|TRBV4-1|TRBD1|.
TGCGCCAGCAGCCAAGTCAGCAGGGGACAGGGCGAGCAGTACTTC
CASSQVSRGQGEQYF
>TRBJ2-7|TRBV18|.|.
TGTGCCAGCTCACCGAGGAGAGACCAGCAGTACTTC
CASSPRRDQQYF
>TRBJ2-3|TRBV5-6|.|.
TGTGCCAGCAGTTGGGAGGGGGTAGATACGCAGTATTTT
CASSWEGVDTQYF
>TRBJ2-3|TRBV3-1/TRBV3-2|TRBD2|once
TGTGCCAGCAGCGAGGGCGGGGGGGCCTCAGATACGCAGTATTTT
CASSEGGGASDTQYF
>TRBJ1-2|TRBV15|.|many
TGTGCCACCAGCAGAGATAACAGGGATGGCTACACCTTC
CATSRDNRDGYTF
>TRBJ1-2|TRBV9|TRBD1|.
TGTGCCAGCAGCGTCTCAGGGGGCATTAACTATGGCTACACCTTC
CASSVSGGINYGYTF
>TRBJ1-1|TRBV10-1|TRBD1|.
TGCGCCATCAGAGGGGACAGGGGGGCTTTCTTT
CAIRGDRGAFF
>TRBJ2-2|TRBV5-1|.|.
TGCGCCAGCAGCTTGGTCACAGGGTGGACCGGGGAGCTGTTTTTT
CASSLVTGWTGELFF
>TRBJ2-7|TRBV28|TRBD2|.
TGTGCCAGCAGCCTTAGCGGGGGCACCTACGAGCAGTACTTC
CASSLSGGTYEQYF
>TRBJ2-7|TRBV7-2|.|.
TGTGCCAGCAGCCCCGGCACTTACCGAACTAACGAGCAGTACTTC
CASSPGTYRTNEQYF
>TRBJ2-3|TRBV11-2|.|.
TGTGCCAGCAGCTTAGGGAGGGCCGATGGCACAGATACGCAGTATTTT
CASSLGRADGTDTQYF
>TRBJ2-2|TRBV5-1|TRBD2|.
TGCGCCAGCAGCTGGACTAGCGGGGAGGCGGGGGAGCTGTTTTTT
CASSWTSGEAGELFF
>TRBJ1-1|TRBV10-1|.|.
TGCGCCAGCAGTGAGGACGGAGCGGGGGGTAGCACTGAAGCTTTCTTT
CASSEDGAGGSTEAFF
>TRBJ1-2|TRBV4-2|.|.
TGTGCCAGCAGGGAGGGCGATAACTATGGCTACACCTTC
CASREGDNYGYTF
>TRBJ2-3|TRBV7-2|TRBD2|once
TGTGCCAGCAGCCCCGGACTAGCTCCAGATACGCAGTATTTT
CASSPGLAPDTQYF
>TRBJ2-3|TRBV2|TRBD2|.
TGTGCCAGTCCGACTAGCAGGGCAGATACGCAGTATTTT
CASPTSRADTQYF
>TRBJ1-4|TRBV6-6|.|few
TGTGCCAGCGCCGGGACACCGAATGAAAAACTGTTTTTT
CASAGTPNEKLFF
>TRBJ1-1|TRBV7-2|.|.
TGTGCCAGCAGGTCCTTCGTGAACACTGAAGCTTTCTTT
CASRSFVNTEAFF
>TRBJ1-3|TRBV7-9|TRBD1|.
TGTGCCAGCAGCTTAGGAGCCCAGGGGGCGCTTGGAAACACCATATATTTT
CASSLGAQGALGNTIYF
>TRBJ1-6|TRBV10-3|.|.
TGTGCCATCAGTGACCTCCCTTCGGGAGAGGGTTCACCCCTCCACTTT
CAISDLPSGEGSPLHF
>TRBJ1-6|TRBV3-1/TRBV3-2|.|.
TGTGCCAGCAGCCGAGACAGGTTCTCACCCCTCCACTTT
CASSRDRFSPLHF
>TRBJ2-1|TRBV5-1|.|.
TGCGCCAGCAGCTTTTCCAGGACTGACGGGGGGTTCTTC
CASSFSRTDGGFF
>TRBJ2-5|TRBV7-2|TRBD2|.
TGTGCCAGCAGCGGAAAGAGGACTAGCGGCCAAGAGACCCAGTACTTC
CASSGKRTSGQETQYF
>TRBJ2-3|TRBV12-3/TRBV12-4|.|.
TGTGCCAGCAGCACAGGGCGGACGCAGTATTTT
CASSTGRTQYF
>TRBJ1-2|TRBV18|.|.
TGTGCCAGCTCATCTCAGGAGGGAGCGGGGCATGGCTACACCTTC
CASSSQEGAGHGYTF
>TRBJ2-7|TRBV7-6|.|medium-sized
TGTGCCAGCAGCTTAGATCAGAACTACGAGCAGTACTTC
CASSLDQNYEQYF
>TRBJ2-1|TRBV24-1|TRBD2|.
TGTGCCACCAGTGACCAGGGACTAGCGGCACCCAATGAGCAGTTCTTC
CATSDQGLAAPNEQFF
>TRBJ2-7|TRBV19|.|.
TGTGCCAGTAGCCTTCGGAGCGGGCCCCACGAGCAGTACTTC
CASSLRSGPHEQYF
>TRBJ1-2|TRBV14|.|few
TGTGCCAGCAGCCAAGCGGGAGGGGGCTATGGCTACACCTTC
CASSQAGGGYGYTF
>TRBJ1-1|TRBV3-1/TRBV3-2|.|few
TGTGCCAGCAGCCAAGTGGCGGCTAACACTGAAGCTTTCTTT
CASSQVAANTEAFF
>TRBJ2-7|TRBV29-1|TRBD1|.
TGCAGCGTTGGTCCCTTACCGACAGGGCTATGGCCTTTCGAGTACTTC
CSVGPLPTGLWPFEYF
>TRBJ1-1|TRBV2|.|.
TGTGCCAGCAGTGACGGACAGCTAGCCAACACTGAAGCTTTCTTT
CASSDGQLANTEAFF
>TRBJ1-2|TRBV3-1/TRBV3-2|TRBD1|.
TGTGCCAGCAGCCGATCTTCTACCGGGACAGGGGGCATCTATGGCTACACCTTC
CASSRSSTGTGGIYGYTF
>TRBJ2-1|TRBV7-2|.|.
TGTGCCAGCAGCTTGAGGGGGGGGTTCTACAATGAGCAGTTCTTC
CASSLRGGFYNEQFF
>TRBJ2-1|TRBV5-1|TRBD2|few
TGCGCCAGCCGATTAAGCGGGGGTTCCTACAATGAGCAGTTCTTC
CASRLSGGSYNEQFF
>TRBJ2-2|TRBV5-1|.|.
TGCGCCAGCAGCTTGGGGGGGCTGGACACCGGGGAGCTGTTTTTT
CASSLGGLDTGELFF
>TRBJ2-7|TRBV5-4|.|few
TGTGCCAGCAGCTTGGGAAAGTCGTCAGCCTACGAGCAGTACTTC
CASSLGKSSAYEQYF
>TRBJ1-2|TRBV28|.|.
TGTGCCAGCAGCGGACAGAACTATGGCTACACCTTC
CASSGQNYGYTF
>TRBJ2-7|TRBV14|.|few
TGTGCCAGCAGCCAAGCCCAGACCGGGGGAAGGAAGTACTTC
CASSQAQTGGRKYF
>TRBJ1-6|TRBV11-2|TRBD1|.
TGTGCCAGCAGCTTAGCCCGGAGGGGGCGAGCCTCACCCCTCCACTTT
CASSLARRGRASPLHF
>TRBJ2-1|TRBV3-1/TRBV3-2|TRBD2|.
TGTGCCAGCAGCCTGGCCCTACCCGGGACTAGCTCCCACAATGAGCAGTTCTTC
CASSLALPGTSSHNEQFF
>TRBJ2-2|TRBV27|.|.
TGTGCCAGCAGTTTTAGGAGAGACACCGGGGAGCTGTTTTTT
CASSFRRDTGELFF
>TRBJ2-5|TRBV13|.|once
TGTGCCAGCAGCCTCGGTGGAGGGAATGGGGAGACCCAGTACTTC
CASSLGGGNGETQYF
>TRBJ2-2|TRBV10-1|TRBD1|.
TGCGCCAGCAAACGGGACAGTGAAACCGGGGAGCTGTTTTTT
CASKRDSETGELFF
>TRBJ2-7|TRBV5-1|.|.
TGCGCCAGCAGTTTTCAGGGGAAAAGCGGTAGCGACGAGCAGTACTTC
CASSFQGKSGSDEQYF